This T cell receptor beta chain is from a study of post-analysis software for immune sequencing data. The study, taken as a whole, reports: Controls had lower frequencies than patients of a handful of TRBV segments, which included TRBV5-6, TRBV5-1 and TRBV20-1.

Note on this clonotype: Its antigen is not identified.

TCR beta libraries were prepared from cDNA with unique molecular identifiers. TCRdb independently ran MiXCR on the PCR reads; one entry per CDR3 protein. The table records hundreds of thousands of distinct CDR3 sequences, just under 30% of them present only once. This CDR3 has 16 amino acids. Germline V gene lookup returns CDR1 SGDLS and CDR2 YYNGEE. Losses at the gene ends were 4 bases for V and 0 bases for J; bases not matched to a gene: 7. The TCR sequence derives from a girl aged 10-17 years with multiple sclerosis. Sequencing was done on a sample of blood. The chain combines TRBV9 with TRBJ2-1; 7 nucleotides align to TRBD1. The CDR3 is CASSRWGQSSYNEQFF. The CDR3 bases are TGTGCCAGCAGCCGATGGGGACAGAGCTCCTACAATGAGCAGTTCTTC.